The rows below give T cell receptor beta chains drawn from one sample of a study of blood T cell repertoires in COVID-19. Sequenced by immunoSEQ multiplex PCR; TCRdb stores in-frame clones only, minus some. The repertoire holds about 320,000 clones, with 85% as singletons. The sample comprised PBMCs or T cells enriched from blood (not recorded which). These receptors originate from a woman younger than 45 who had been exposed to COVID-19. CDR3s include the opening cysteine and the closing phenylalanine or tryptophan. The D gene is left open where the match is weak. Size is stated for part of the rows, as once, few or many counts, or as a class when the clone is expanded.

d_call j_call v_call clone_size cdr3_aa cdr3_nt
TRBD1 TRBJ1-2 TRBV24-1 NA CATSDQITGTGGNGAYGYTF TGTGCCACCAGTGATCAGATAACCGGGACAGGGGGCAATGGGGCCTATGGCTACACCTTC
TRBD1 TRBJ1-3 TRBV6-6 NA CASTQTYGTAGNTIYF TGTGCCAGCACCCAGACCTACGGGACAGCTGGAAACACCATATATTTT
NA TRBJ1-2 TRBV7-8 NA CASSPTGIAYGYTF TGTGCCAGCAGCCCAACAGGGATCGCCTATGGCTACACCTTC
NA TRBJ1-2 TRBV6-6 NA CASSATSDGYTF TGTGCCAGCAGTGCGACATCGGATGGCTACACCTTC
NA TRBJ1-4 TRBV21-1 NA CASSNRDREELFF TGTGCCAGCAGCAACCGGGACAGGGAAGAACTGTTTTTT
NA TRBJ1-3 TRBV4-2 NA CASSTFDRSFSGNTIYF TGTGCCAGCAGCACTTTTGACAGATCCTTCTCTGGAAACACCATATATTTT
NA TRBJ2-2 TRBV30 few CAWSVAVSTGELFF TGTGCCTGGAGTGTAGCGGTTAGCACCGGGGAGCTGTTTTTT
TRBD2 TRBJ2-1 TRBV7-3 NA CASSLAGDFYNEQFF TGTGCCAGCAGCCTAGCGGGCGACTTCTACAATGAGCAGTTCTTC
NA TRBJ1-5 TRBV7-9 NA CASSLSPRGGDQPQHF TGTGCCAGCAGCTTAAGCCCGAGGGGAGGGGATCAGCCCCAGCATTTT
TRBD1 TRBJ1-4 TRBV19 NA CASSIGTASNEKLFF TGTGCCAGTAGTATTGGGACAGCCTCTAATGAAAAACTGTTTTTT
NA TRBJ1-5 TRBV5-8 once CASSSGRSNQPQHF TGTGCCAGCAGTTCCGGGAGGAGCAATCAGCCCCAGCATTTT
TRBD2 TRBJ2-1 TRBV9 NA CASSPRLAYEQFF TGTGCCAGCAGCCCACGACTAGCCTATGAGCAGTTCTTC
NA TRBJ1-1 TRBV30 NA CAWSSGVGNTEAFF TGTGCCTGGAGCTCAGGGGTGGGGAACACTGAAGCTTTCTTT
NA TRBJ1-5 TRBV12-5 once CASGLSTTSRQPQHF TGTGCTAGTGGTTTATCAACAACGTCCAGGCAGCCCCAGCATTTT
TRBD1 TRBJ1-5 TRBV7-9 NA CASSFTGTGDQPQHF TGTGCCAGCAGCTTTACCGGGACAGGGGATCAGCCCCAGCATTTT
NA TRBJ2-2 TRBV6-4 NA CASSSRLSTGELFF TGTGCCAGCAGTTCGAGGCTGAGCACCGGGGAGCTGTTTTTT
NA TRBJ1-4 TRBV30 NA CAWSPLDEKLFF TGTGCCTGGAGTCCCCTAGATGAAAAACTGTTTTTT
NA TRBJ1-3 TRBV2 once CASSYDSSSGNTIYF TGTGCCAGCAGTTACGACTCTAGCTCTGGAAACACCATATATTTT
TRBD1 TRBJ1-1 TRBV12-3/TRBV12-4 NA CASGLGQQAFF TGTGCCAGCGGCCTGGGACAGCAAGCTTTCTTT
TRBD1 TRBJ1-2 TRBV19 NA CASSREDRVRGYTF TGTGCCAGTAGCCGCGAGGACAGGGTGAGGGGCTACACCTTC
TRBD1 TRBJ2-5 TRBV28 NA CASIAGGRETQYF TGTGCCAGCATAGCAGGGGGCAGAGAGACCCAGTACTTC
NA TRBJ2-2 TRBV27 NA CASSPYRENTGELFF TGTGCCAGCAGCCCTTACAGGGAGAACACCGGGGAGCTGTTTTTT
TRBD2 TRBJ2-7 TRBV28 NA CASSPGTSGTSAYEQYF TGTGCCAGCAGTCCCGGGACTAGCGGGACCAGCGCCTACGAGCAGTACTTC
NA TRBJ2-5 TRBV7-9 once CASSLVSLARETQYF TGTGCCAGCAGCTTAGTTTCGCTAGCACGAGAGACCCAGTACTTC
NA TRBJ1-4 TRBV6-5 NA CASSYGAGTLSEKLFF TGTGCCAGCAGTTACGGGGCAGGGACTCTTAGTGAAAAACTGTTTTTT
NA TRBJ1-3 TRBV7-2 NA CASSSVISGNTIYF TGTGCCAGCAGCTCCGTTATCTCTGGAAACACCATATATTTT
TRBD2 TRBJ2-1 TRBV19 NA CASRASGAPYNEQFF TGTGCCAGTAGGGCAAGCGGGGCCCCCTACAATGAGCAGTTCTTC
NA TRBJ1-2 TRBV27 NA CASSLSRGLGGYTF TGTGCCAGCAGTTTATCTCGGGGGTTAGGGGGCTACACCTTC
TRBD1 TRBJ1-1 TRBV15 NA CATSRAGGGGTEAFF TGTGCCACCAGCAGAGCAGGGGGCGGTGGCACTGAAGCTTTCTTT
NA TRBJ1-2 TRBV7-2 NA CASSLSESGIYGYTF TGTGCCAGCAGCTTATCGGAATCGGGAATATATGGCTACACCTTC
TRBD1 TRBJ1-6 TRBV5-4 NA CASSSDRDPLHF TGTGCCAGCAGCTCCGACAGGGACCCCCTCCACTTT
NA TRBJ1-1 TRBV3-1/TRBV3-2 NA CASSRGSGMNTEAFF TGTGCCAGCAGCCGAGGGTCGGGGATGAACACTGAAGCTTTCTTT
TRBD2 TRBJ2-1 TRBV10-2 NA CASRGTSGGQYNEQFF TGCGCCAGCAGAGGGACTAGCGGGGGGCAATACAATGAGCAGTTCTTC
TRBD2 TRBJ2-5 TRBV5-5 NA CASSLVASGGASEETQYF TGTGCCAGCAGCTTGGTGGCTAGCGGGGGGGCCTCCGAAGAGACCCAGTACTTC
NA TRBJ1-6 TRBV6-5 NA CASRGSNSPLHF TGTGCCAGCAGGGGCAGTAATTCACCCCTCCACTTT
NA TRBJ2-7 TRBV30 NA CAWKTSSYEQYF TGTGCCTGGAAGACTAGCTCCTACGAGCAGTACTTC
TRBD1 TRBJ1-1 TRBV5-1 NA CASSLGQGSSEAFF TGCGCCAGCAGCTTGGGACAGGGGAGCTCTGAAGCTTTCTTT
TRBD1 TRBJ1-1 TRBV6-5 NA CASSYVGTGYDTEAFF TGTGCCAGCAGTTACGTGGGGACAGGGTATGACACTGAAGCTTTCTTT
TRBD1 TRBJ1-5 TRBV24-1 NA CATSDGTGRAQQHF TGTGCCACCAGTGATGGGACAGGGCGCGCCCAGCAGCATTTT
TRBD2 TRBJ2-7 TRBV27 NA CASRPLLAGVSEQYF TGTGCCAGCCGACCTTTACTAGCGGGAGTATCCGAGCAGTACTTC
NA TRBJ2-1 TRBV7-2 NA CASTFKHSGYNEQFF TGTGCCAGCACCTTCAAACACTCAGGATACAATGAGCAGTTCTTC
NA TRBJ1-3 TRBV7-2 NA CASSLNRGNTIYF TGTGCCAGCAGCTTAAACAGGGGAAACACCATATATTTT
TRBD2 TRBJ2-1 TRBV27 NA CASSLLQDRLAGGQNEQFF TGTGCCAGCAGTTTATTACAGGATCGGCTAGCGGGGGGTCAGAATGAGCAGTTCTTC
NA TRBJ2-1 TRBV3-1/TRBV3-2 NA CGGSKSSYNEQFF TGTGGGGGCAGCAAGAGCTCCTACAATGAGCAGTTCTTC
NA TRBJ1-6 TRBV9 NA CASSPGGAKGNSPLHF TGTGCCAGCAGCCCGGGCGGGGCTAAGGGGAATTCACCCCTCCACTTT
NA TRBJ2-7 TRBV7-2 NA CASSTTTGYYEQYF TGTGCCAGCAGCACAACGACAGGATACTACGAGCAGTACTTC
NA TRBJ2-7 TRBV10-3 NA CAISGPPSGYEQYF TGTGCCATCAGTGGTCCCCCTTCAGGGTACGAGCAGTACTTC
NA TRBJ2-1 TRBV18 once CASSAPLTNEQFF TGTGCCAGCTCAGCCCCCCTTACTAATGAGCAGTTCTTC
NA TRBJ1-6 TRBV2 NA CASHYTDSPLHF TGTGCCAGCCACTATACCGACTCGCCCCTCCACTTT
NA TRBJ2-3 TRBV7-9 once CASSIGQGTDTQYF TGTGCCAGCAGCATCGGTCAGGGAACAGATACGCAGTATTTT
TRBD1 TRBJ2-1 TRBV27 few CASSFDRGQRYNEQFF TGTGCCAGCAGTTTCGACAGGGGGCAAAGGTACAATGAGCAGTTCTTC
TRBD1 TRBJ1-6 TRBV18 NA CASSPRTGAYNSPLHF TGTGCCAGCTCACCCAGGACAGGAGCCTATAATTCACCCCTCCACTTT
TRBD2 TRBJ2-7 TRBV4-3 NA CASSQDKELALTYEQYF TGCGCCAGCAGCCAAGATAAGGAACTAGCGCTAACCTACGAGCAGTACTTC
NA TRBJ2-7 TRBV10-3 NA CAISSQGTYEQYF TGTGCCATCAGTTCCCAGGGGACCTACGAGCAGTACTTC
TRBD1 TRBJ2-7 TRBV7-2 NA CASSRQGGPYEQYF TGTGCCAGCAGTCGACAGGGGGGTCCCTACGAGCAGTACTTC
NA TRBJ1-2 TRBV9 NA CASSLQGSSWDYGYTF TGTGCCAGCAGCCTTCAAGGGAGCAGTTGGGACTATGGCTACACCTTC
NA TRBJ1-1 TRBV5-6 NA CASSFSRGTEAFF TGTGCCAGCAGCTTTAGCAGGGGCACTGAAGCTTTCTTT
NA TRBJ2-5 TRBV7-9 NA CASSSEAETQYF TGTGCCAGCAGCTCAGAAGCGGAGACCCAGTACTTC
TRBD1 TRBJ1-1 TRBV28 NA CASSTGQGRAEAFF TGTGCCAGCAGTACGGGACAGGGAAGAGCTGAAGCTTTCTTT